Reported below is one T cell receptor beta chain. Its target is not known. The primer mix had 60 Vbeta and 13 Jbeta primers. Profiled with immunoSEQ multiplex PCR; TCRdb holds only in-frame clones, not every one. The table includes under 200,000 clones, 70% to 80% detected once. The data originate from a study of cytomegalovirus exposure and HLA in healthy donors. Study summary: Samples from HLA-typed donors yielded 65 million to 90 million unique TCRs in an early data release. Overall study findings and caveats: Relative to equally common others, HLA-associated TCR beta chains showed greater clonal expansion in a later analysis. The study assumed roughly uniform donor sequencing depth for presence/absence analyses. In a later analysis, V- and J-gene trimming of beta chains associated with a DCLRE1C missense variant, replicated independently.

Losses at the gene ends were 3 bases for V and 8 bases for J; bases not matched to a gene: 6. The length of the CDR3 is 14 residues. Per germline, CDR1 PRHDT and CDR2 FYEKMQ (reference sequence). This TCR derives from a male donor in good health and CMV-seropositive. The rearrangement uses TRBV13 and TRBJ1-4, with 7 bases that match TRBD1. Sequenced sample: PBMCs. CDR3 sequence (DNA): TGTGCCAGCAGCTTTTCGACAGGGCGGGAAAAACTGTTTTTT. It is translated as CASSFSTGREKLFF.